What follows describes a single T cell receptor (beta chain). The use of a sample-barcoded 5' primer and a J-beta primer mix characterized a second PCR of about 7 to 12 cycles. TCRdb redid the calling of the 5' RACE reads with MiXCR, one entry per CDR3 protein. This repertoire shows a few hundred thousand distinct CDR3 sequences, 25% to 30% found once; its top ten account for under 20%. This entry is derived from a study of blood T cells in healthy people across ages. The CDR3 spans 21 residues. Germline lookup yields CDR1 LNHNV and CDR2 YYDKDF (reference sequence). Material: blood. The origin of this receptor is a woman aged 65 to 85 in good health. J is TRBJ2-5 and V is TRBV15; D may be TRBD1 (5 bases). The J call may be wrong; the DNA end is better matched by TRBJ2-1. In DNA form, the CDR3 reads TGTGCCACCAGCAGAGATGAAGGCTGGCAGGGTTTGGGTATGGATGTGAATGAGCAGTTCTTC. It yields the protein CATSRDEGWQGLGMDVNEQFF.